This TCR beta chain was captured in a study of CD8+ T cells in alopecia areata. Treatment: oral pan-JAK inhibitor, 5-10 mg twice daily. Lesional scalp punch biopsies and peripheral blood were collected from alopecia areata patients. The authors sorted CD4+ and CD8+ T cells from PBMCs. Reverse transcribed after extraction, RNA yielded cDNA as the sequencing template. Measured with immunoSEQ multiplex PCR; TCRdb has only the in-frame clones, and not every one. The data show over 150,000 clones, 53% seen once. With respect to this clone: The antigen is not known.

Germline-derived CDR1 and CDR2 are SGHDT and YYEEEE. V was trimmed by 3 bases and J by 3 bases, leaving 4 bases between them. The CDR3 has 12 residues. Whole-study results and caveats: Within the top 100, expanded CD8+ clones significantly decreased with tofacitinib, as did scalp clonality. More clonal than normal scalp was lesional scalp, particularly alopecia totalis/universalis.

The chain is built from TRBV5-6 and TRBJ2-1, with D unclear. The sequencing here drew on CD8+ T cells sorted from blood, taken at week 24, from a patient treated with tofacitinib. This TCR came from a human donor with alopecia areata. DNA for the CDR3: TGTGCCAGCAGCTCAGACTACAATGAGCAGTTCTTC. Residues: CASSSDYNEQFF.